Below are 27 T cell receptor beta chains sequenced from a single sample in a study of Ad26.COV2.S vaccination and SARS-CoV-2 variants. Described treatment: about 20 received Ad26.COV2.S at low or high dose, single or two shots; about 5 received placebo; per-sample allocation not given. The samples date from day 63 after the first vaccine or placebo injection. The table came from immunoSEQ multiplex PCR; TCRdb's copy has only in-frame clones and leaves some out. The sample records fewer than 800,000 clones, about 89% being singletons. This specimen consisted of peripheral blood, obtained in a trial of Ad26.COV2.S vaccine versus placebo. The receptors were sampled from a person aged 18-65 years who received the Ad26.COV2.S COVID-19 vaccine or a placebo.

The J gene is TRBJ1-5, the V gene TRBV7-2, with D hard to call. Germline V gene sequence: CDR1 SGHTA, CDR2 FQGNSA. V lost 3 bases and J lost 0, with 3 bases in between. This CDR3 comprises 13 residues. The chain's CDR3 is CASSFSSNQPQHF. Here the CDR3 DNA reads TGTGCCAGCAGCTTTAGTAGCAATCAGCCCCAGCATTTT.

This clone was recorded once. The same CDR3 also results from other DNA sequences found in this sample. The J gene is TRBJ2-3, the V gene TRBV5-4; 10 positions agree with TRBD1. This CDR3 comprises 15 residues. The V gene's germline CDR1 is SGHNT and CDR2 YYREEE (reference sequence). V was clipped by 2 bases and J by 3 bases; unmatched bases: 3. Here the CDR3 reads CASSFPGQGTDTQYF. The CDR3 nucleotides read TGTGCCAGCAGCTTTCCGGGACAGGGGACAGATACGCAGTATTTT.

This rearrangement joins TRBV4-3 to TRBJ2-3; 11 bases match TRBD2. The CDR3 sequence is 17 residues long. V lost 1 base and J lost 1; bases outside the gene matches: 4. Germline lookup yields CDR1 LGHNA and CDR2 YSLEER. In nucleotides, the CDR3 is TGCGCCAGCAGCCAAGGTGGGACTAGCGGACGCACAGATACGCAGTATTTT. This gives the protein CASSQGGTSGRTDTQYF.

V is TRBV2 and J is TRBJ1-1, with TRBD1 as a possible D gene (5 bases). This CDR3 is built from 15 residues. The V gene's germline CDR1 is SNHLY and CDR2 FYNNEI. V was shortened by 1 base and J by 4 bases, with 13 bases between the two germline ends. CDR3 sequence: CASSEERGWSTEAFF. The CDR3 region has the DNA TGTGCCAGCAGTGAAGAAAGGGGCTGGAGCACTGAAGCTTTCTTT. The full variable domain, completed using reference TRBV2 and TRBJ1-1, is EPEVTQTPSHQVTQMGQEVILRCVPISNHLYFYWYRQILGQKVEFLVSFYNNEISEKSEIFDDQFSVERPDGSNFTLKIRSTKLEDSAMYFCASSEERGWSTEAFFGQGTRLTVV.

The chain couples TRBV7-9 to TRBJ2-7, with 8 bases that match TRBD2. The CDR3 is 15 amino acids. Germline CDR1 is SEHNR and CDR2 is FQNEAQ (reference sequence). Germline trimming cut 5 bases from V and 2 bases from J; bases unmatched to any gene: 8. CDR3 DNA: TGTGCCAGCAGCCGCTGGTCGGGAGGGCCCTACGAGCAGTACTTC. Its protein is CASSRWSGGPYEQYF.

CDR3 nucleotide sequence: TGTGCCAGCAGCGTAGGGACTTTCGCGAGCACAGATACGCAGTATTTT. Its protein product is CASSVGTFASTDTQYF. This rearrangement joins TRBV5-4 to TRBJ2-3; perhaps TRBD2 as D (6 bases). This CDR3 has 16 residues. The ends were cut back, 4 bases at V and 0 bases at J, with 15 bases in the middle. Germline CDR1 reads SGHNT; CDR2 reads YYREEE (reference sequence).

This clone was found once. The V call is TRBV10-3, the J call TRBJ1-5; D remains unclear. The CDR3 is 13 residues long. Per germline, CDR1 ENHRY and CDR2 SYGVKD. V was clipped by 6 bases and J by 3 bases, with 9 bases between them. CDR3 sequence (DNA): TGTGCCATCAGGGCAGTTATCAATCAGCCCCAGCATTTT. Its protein is CAIRAVINQPQHF.

The rearrangement links TRBV30 to TRBJ1-5; 10 bases are shared with TRBD1. Germline loops: CDR1 GTSNPN, CDR2 SVGIG (reference sequence). The V segment lost 1 base and the J segment 4 bases; nucleotides outside the gene matches: 1. The CDR3 runs 14 residues. The chain's CDR3 is CAWSGDRGNQPQHF. The CDR3 nucleotides are TGTGCCTGGAGTGGGGACAGGGGAAATCAGCCCCAGCATTTT.

The V and J genes are TRBV7-3 and TRBJ2-2; D uncertain. Trimming cost V 5 bases and J 0 bases, with 10 bases left between them. This CDR3 is 15 amino acids long. Germline V gives CDR1 SGHTA, CDR2 FQGTGA. The CDR3 nucleotides read TGTGCCAGCAGCACCGCACCATCGAACACCGGGGAGCTGTTTTTT. Its protein product is CASSTAPSNTGELFF.

The chain uses TRBV5-1 and TRBJ2-1; perhaps TRBD2 as D (6 bases). Between the trimmed V and J ends, which lost 1 base and 8 bases, there was a span of 19 bases. Germline CDR1 SGHRS, CDR2 YFSETQ. This CDR3 has 16 residues. CDR3 sequence: CASSLSGRREVDEQFF. CDR3 bases: TGCGCCAGCAGCTTGTCGGGGCGGAGGGAGGTGGATGAGCAGTTCTTC.

As for this clone: The germline gene is not matched at one end of the junction; a read error may be the cause. The rearrangement links TRBV7-7 to TRBJ2-1; 8 nucleotides match TRBD2. Per germline, CDR1 SSHAT and CDR2 FNYEAQ (reference sequence). CDR3 length equals 17 residues. In DNA form, the CDR3 reads TGTGCTAGCAGCTTAGAACAAGGACTAGCTGGCCTCAATGAGCAGTTCTTC. This encodes CASSLEQGLAGLNEQFF.

The gene calls are TRBV5-8 and TRBJ2-3; D possibly corresponds to TRBD1 (6 bases). CDR1 is SGHTS and CDR2 is YDEGEE in the germline V gene. With 4 bases removed from V and 0 bases from J, the gap between germline ends came to 12 bases. The CDR3 contains 15 residues. Written as DNA, the CDR3 is TGTGCCAGCAGCCTTACAGGGATGAGCACAGATACGCAGTATTTT. This translates into CASSLTGMSTDTQYF.

The chain joins TRBV6-5 to TRBJ1-2; D not certain. V shed 6 bases and J shed 5 bases, with 16 bases lying between them. The germline gives CDR1 MNHEY, CDR2 SVGAGI. The CDR3 is 14 amino acids. CDR3: CASSQSVGLYGYTF. DNA of the CDR3: TGTGCCAGCAGCCAAAGTGTGGGCCTATATGGCTACACCTTC.

The V gene is TRBV7-2, the J gene TRBJ1-1, with 7 bases matching TRBD1. Germline values: CDR1 SGHTA, CDR2 FQGNSA. There are 13 residues in the CDR3. V shed 4 bases and J 7 bases; nucleotides not matched to a gene: 6. CDR3 region: CASSSNRGGEAFF. CDR3 in DNA: TGTGCCAGCAGCTCCAACAGGGGCGGTGAAGCTTTCTTT.

J is TRBJ1-5 and V is TRBV6-2 or TRBV6-3; D is unresolved. Germline-derived CDR1 and CDR2 are MNHEY and SVGEGT. Deletions cut 0 bases from V and 3 bases from J, with 9 bases between. This CDR3 is 15 amino acids long. The CDR3 region is CASSYSRAVNQPQHF. For the CDR3, the DNA is TGTGCCAGCAGTTACTCGAGGGCAGTCAATCAGCCCCAGCATTTT.

The chain has TRBV3-1 (or the pseudogene TRBV3-2) and TRBJ2-2; D gene uncertain. CDR1 and CDR2 from the germline V gene are LGHDT and YNNKEL (reference sequence). The CDR3 extends over 13 amino acids. V was shortened by 1 base and J by 6 bases, with 6 bases between the two germline ends. This chain's CDR3 is CASSQVAPGELFF. CDR3 nucleotides: TGTGCCAGCAGCCAAGTCGCGCCCGGGGAGCTGTTTTTT.

The chain is built from TRBV2 and TRBJ1-1; possible D gene TRBD1, 6 bases. There are 15 residues in the CDR3. V dropped 5 bases and J dropped 1 base, with 14 bases sitting between them. Germline V gives CDR1 SNHLY, CDR2 FYNNEI. The CDR3 sequence is CASSFQGGGNTEAFF. CDR3 nucleotide sequence: TGTGCCAGCAGTTTTCAGGGAGGGGGGAACACTGAAGCTTTCTTT.

The rearrangement joins TRBV6-5 to TRBJ1-3; weak D call: TRBD1 (5 bases). V dropped 2 bases and J dropped 0 bases, with 8 bases sitting between them. The CDR3 is made up of 15 amino acids. From germline, CDR1 is MNHEY and CDR2 SVGAGI. This CDR3 reads CASSYGAGSGNTIYF. CDR3 nucleotides: TGTGCCAGCAGTTACGGGGCAGGCTCTGGAAACACCATATATTTT.

With respect to this clone: This same CDR3 is encoded by further DNA sequences in the sample. The rearrangement uses TRBV5-1 and TRBJ1-3; no firm D call. This CDR3 is 15 amino acids long. Trimming pared 2 bases from V and 0 bases from J, leaving 9 bases between. Germline V gene sequence: CDR1 SGHRS, CDR2 YFSETQ. The CDR3 loop reads CASSLGENSGNTIYF. DNA of the CDR3: TGCGCCAGCAGCTTAGGCGAGAACTCTGGAAACACCATATATTTT.

The chain carries TRBV19 and TRBJ2-3; D may be TRBD1 (7 bases). The V and J ends lost 3 bases and 4 bases respectively, with 14 bases between them. The CDR3 consists of 15 residues. Per the germline V gene, CDR1 is LNHDA and CDR2 is SQIVND (reference sequence). This chain's CDR3 is CASSMVDRRADTQYF. The CDR3 bases are TGTGCCAGTAGTATGGTGGACAGGAGGGCAGATACGCAGTATTTT. The whole variable domain, filled in from reference TRBV19 and TRBJ2-3, reads DGGITQSPKYLFRKEGQNVTLSCEQNLNHDAMYWYRQDPGQGLRLIYYSQIVNDFQKGDIAEGYSVSREKKESFPLTVTSAQKNPTAFYLCASSMVDRRADTQYFGPGTRLTVL.

This rearrangement joins TRBV9 to TRBJ2-2; tentatively, D is TRBD1 (6 bases). Per the germline V gene, CDR1 is SGDLS and CDR2 is YYNGEE. CDR3 length: 15 amino acids. Trimming removed 0 bases at V and 2 bases at J, with 8 bases between. For the CDR3, the DNA is TGTGCCAGCAGCGTAGGGACAGCCAACACCGGGGAGCTGTTTTTT. Translation: CASSVGTANTGELFF.

This clone was seen a single time. The V and J genes are TRBV18 and TRBJ1-5, with D maybe TRBD1 (5 bases). V lost 3 bases and J 7 bases, leaving 13 bases between the germline ends. From germline, CDR1 is KGHSH and CDR2 LQKENI. The CDR3 sequence is 14 residues long. This CDR3 reads CASSPSGGEQPQHF. The DNA of the CDR3 is TGTGCCAGCTCACCGTCGGGGGGAGAGCAGCCCCAGCATTTT.

The chain is built from TRBV7-2 and TRBJ2-2; D remains ambiguous. The CDR3 loop spans 13 amino acids. V lost 8 bases, J lost 2 bases, and 9 bases lay in between. Germline assignment: CDR1 SGHTA and CDR2 FQGNSA. In DNA form, the CDR3 reads TGTGCCAGCCAGAGTCTTAACACCGGGGAGCTGTTTTTT. Protein product: CASQSLNTGELFF. Full variable domain (rest looked up from reference TRBV7-2 and TRBJ2-2): GAGVSQSPSNKVTEKGKDVELRCDPISGHTALYWYRQSLGQGLEFLIYFQGNSAPDKSGLPSDRFSAERTGGSVSTLTIQRTQQEDSAVYLCASQSLNTGELFFGEGSRLTVL.

V gene TRBV21-1 combines with J gene TRBJ1-4; the DNA was not used to check the table's D call, TRBD1. TRBV21-1 is classified as a pseudogene. This CDR3 has 17 residues. The CDR3 DNA follows: TGTGCCAGCAGCAATAGGGACAGGAACCCAACTAATGAAAAACTGTTTTTT. It is translated as CASSNRDRNPTNEKLFF.

The V call is TRBV5-1, the J call TRBJ2-2; D may correspond to TRBD1 or TRBD2 (5 bases each). The CDR3 runs to 11 residues. Germline V gene sequence: CDR1 SGHRS, CDR2 YFSETQ. Trimming took off 9 bases at V and 6 bases at J, with 9 bases between the two ends. The CDR3 region is CATGAAGELFF. DNA of the CDR3: TGCGCCACCGGGGCTGCCGGGGAGCTGTTTTTT.

The V call is TRBV7-2, the J call TRBJ2-5; TRBD2 might be the D (6 bases). Trimming removed 5 bases from V and 5 bases from J, with 15 bases in between. The CDR3 totals 14 residues. From germline, CDR1 is SGHTA and CDR2 FQGNSA. The CDR3 is CASSPQTSAETQYF. The CDR3 region has the DNA TGTGCCAGCAGCCCGCAGACTAGTGCGGAGACCCAGTACTTC. The variable domain in full, completed from reference TRBV7-2 and TRBJ2-5, reads GAGVSQSPSNKVTEKGKDVELRCDPISGHTALYWYRQSLGQGLEFLIYFQGNSAPDKSGLPSDRFSAERTGGSVSTLTIQRTQQEDSAVYLCASSPQTSAETQYFGPGTRLLVL.

This clone has only one observation. The chain recombines TRBV19 with TRBJ2-1, with TRBD2 identical over 11 bases. CDR3 length: 16 amino acids. The germline CDR1 and CDR2 sequences are LNHDA and SQIVND (reference sequence). J gave up 2 bases and V 5 bases, and 5 bases lay outside the gene matches. The CDR3 DNA follows: TGTGCCAGTAGTGTAGGTAGCGGGAGGGCCTACAATGAGCAGTTCTTC. This encodes CASSVGSGRAYNEQFF.